This TCR beta chain was profiled in a study of T cells in Graves' hyperthyroidism and ophthalmopathy. This clonotype was seen many times. Antigen specificity is unknown. This CDR3 has 15 amino acids. The V segment lost 5 bases and the J segment 2 bases; nucleotides outside the gene matches: 8. Germline loops: CDR1 SGHTA, CDR2 FQGNSA. Researchers took RNA transcripts and amplified the TCR beta CDR3 regions from them. During a first-round RT-PCR of the TCR CDR3, the HTBI primer set was used. TCRdb ran MiXCR on the multiplex PCR reads and lists one entry per CDR3 protein. The table records some 600,000 distinct CDR3 sequences, about 15% of them present only once. Overall study results and limits: From stable hyperthyroidism, ophthalmopathy was set apart by a 13 V-J model. Most thyroid clonotypes expanded above 0.001 were also detected in blood. Ophthalmopathy got predicted by the model a median approximately six months before its onset.

The V call is TRBV7-2, the J call TRBJ2-7; 8 nucleotides match TRBD1. The sample consisted of blood. The receptor was isolated from a woman aged 25 to 39 with Graves' hyperthyroidism that later progressed to Graves' ophthalmopathy. The CDR3 DNA follows: TGTGCCAGCAGCATGACAGGGGACCGCACCTACGAGCAGTACTTC. The encoded protein is CASSMTGDRTYEQYF.